These 5 T cell receptor beta chains came from one sample sequenced in a study of blood T cell repertoires in COVID-19. TCRdb's table, derived via immunoSEQ multiplex PCR, lists solely in-frame clones and lacks some. The repertoire includes roughly 200,000 clones, roughly 90% of them detected once, and less than 0.7% sits in the top ten. Sequencing input: peripheral blood. These receptors were obtained from a man aged 50 or older with acute or convalescent COVID-19.

The chain links TRBV6-5 to TRBJ1-2, with D possibly TRBD1 on 6 matching bases. Trimming removed 7 bases at V and 5 bases at J, with 17 bases between. This CDR3 contains 14 residues. Germline V gene data show CDR1 as MNHEY and CDR2 as SVGAGI. The CDR3 sequence: CASTRGLGWYGYTF. For the CDR3, the DNA is TGTGCCAGCACTAGGGGGTTGGGCTGGTATGGCTACACCTTC.

J is TRBJ1-2 and V is TRBV6-1; 8 nucleotides agree with TRBD1. The CDR3 is 14 amino acids. The germline V gene has CDR1 MNHNS and CDR2 SASEGT. The ends lost 4 bases at V and 2 bases at J; junction bases unmatched: 3. DNA for the CDR3: TGTGCCAGCAGTGGGACAGGGCCCAACTATGGCTACACCTTC. This codes for CASSGTGPNYGYTF.

The chain carries TRBV6-5 and TRBJ2-5; a weak D match, TRBD1 (5 bases). V lost 5 bases and J lost 2, with 9 bases in between. In germline, CDR1 is MNHEY, CDR2 SVGAGI. The CDR3 loop spans 13 amino acids. DNA for the CDR3: TGTGCCAGCAGTCTCGGACATCAAGAGACCCAGTACTTC. Its protein is CASSLGHQETQYF.

The rearrangement links TRBV6-6 to TRBJ2-4, with D maybe TRBD1 (6 bases). The germline gives CDR1 MNHNY, CDR2 SVGAGI (reference sequence). The germline V and J ends were trimmed by 7 bases and 15 bases, with 16 bases remaining between them. This CDR3 has 11 amino acids. CDR3 DNA: TGTGCCAGCACCCGGGACACGACTTCGTACTTC. Its translation: CASTRDTTSYF.

The chain employs TRBV7-2 and TRBJ1-5, with D possibly matching TRBD1 (6 bases). V dropped 7 bases and J dropped 4 bases, with 11 bases sitting between them. The CDR3 length is 13 residues. Germline values: CDR1 SGHTA, CDR2 FQGNSA. CDR3 sequence (DNA): TGTGCCAGCACCCGACAGGCGAATCAGCCCCAGCATTTT. Protein: CASTRQANQPQHF.